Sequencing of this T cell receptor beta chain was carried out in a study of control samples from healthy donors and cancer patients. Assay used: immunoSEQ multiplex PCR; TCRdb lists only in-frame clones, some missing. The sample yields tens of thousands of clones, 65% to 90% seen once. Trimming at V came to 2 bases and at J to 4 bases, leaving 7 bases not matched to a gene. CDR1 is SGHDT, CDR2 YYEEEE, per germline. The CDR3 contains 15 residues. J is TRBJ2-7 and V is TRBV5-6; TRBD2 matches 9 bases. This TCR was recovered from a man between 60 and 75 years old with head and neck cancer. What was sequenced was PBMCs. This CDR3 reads CASSFISGRSYEQYF. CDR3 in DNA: TGTGCCAGCAGCTTTATTAGCGGGAGATCGTACGAGCAGTACTTC.